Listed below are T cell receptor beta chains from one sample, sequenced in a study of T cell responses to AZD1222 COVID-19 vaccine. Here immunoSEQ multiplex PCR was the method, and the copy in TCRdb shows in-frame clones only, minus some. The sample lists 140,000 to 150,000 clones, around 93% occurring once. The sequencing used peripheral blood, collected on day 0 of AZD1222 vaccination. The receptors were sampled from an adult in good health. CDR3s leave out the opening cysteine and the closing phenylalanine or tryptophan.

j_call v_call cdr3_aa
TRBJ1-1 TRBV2 ASSPQMNTEAF
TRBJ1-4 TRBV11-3 ASSRRAGEKLF
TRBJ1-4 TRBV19 ASSTETGTANEKLF
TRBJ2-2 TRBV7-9 ASSLLQVSNTGELF
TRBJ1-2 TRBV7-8 ASSLTGVPLGYT
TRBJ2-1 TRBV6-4 ASSLAGAENEQF
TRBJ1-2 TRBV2 ASTLFSGPQVGYT
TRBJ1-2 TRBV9 ASSEGPGDYGYT
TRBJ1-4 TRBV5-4 ASSLGGKLF
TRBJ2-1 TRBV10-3 ATRTIYLYNEQF
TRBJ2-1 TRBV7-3 ASSLTGGFGNEQF
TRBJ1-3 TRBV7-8 ASSLAGGREHTIY
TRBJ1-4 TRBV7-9 ASSLVSREKLF
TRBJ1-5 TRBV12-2 ASRLRDRASNQPQH
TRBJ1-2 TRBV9 ASSATEGTYGYT
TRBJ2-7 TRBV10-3 AISEQGTAYEQY
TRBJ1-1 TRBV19 ASSMRQVNTEAF
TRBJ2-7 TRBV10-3 AISESTSGGPYEQY
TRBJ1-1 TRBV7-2 ASSSPDRGGGAF
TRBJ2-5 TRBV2 ASRALTSGGETQY
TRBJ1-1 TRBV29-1 SAQGFGGEGPEAF
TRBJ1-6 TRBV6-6 ASSPKQGNNSPLH
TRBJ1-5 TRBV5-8 ASGEGGHSNQPQH
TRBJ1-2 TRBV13 ASSNPRGNYGYT
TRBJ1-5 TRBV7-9 ASSHGPGQPQH
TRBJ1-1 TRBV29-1 SGRDGYTEAF
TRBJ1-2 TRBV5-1 ASSLAGGTNYGYT
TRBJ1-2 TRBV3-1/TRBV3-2 ASSLGREKHT
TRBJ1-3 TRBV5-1 ASSLELQGSGNTIY
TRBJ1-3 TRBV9 ASSVRGDLSGNTIY
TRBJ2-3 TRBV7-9 ASSLAASGGTDTQY
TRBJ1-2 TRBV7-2 ASSLVSDLNGYT
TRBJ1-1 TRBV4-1 ASSQEWVATPMNTEAF
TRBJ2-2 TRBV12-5 ASGSPGGGWTGELF
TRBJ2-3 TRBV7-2 ASSTQGGDTQY
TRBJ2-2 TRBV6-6 ASSRSGGTNTGELF
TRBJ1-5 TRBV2 ASSDRTAVQPQH
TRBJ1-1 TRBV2 ASRKDRGNTEAF
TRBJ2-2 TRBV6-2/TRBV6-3 ASSRTSGGITGELF
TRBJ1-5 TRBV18 ASSRDREQPQH
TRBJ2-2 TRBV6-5 ASSSGNAGELF
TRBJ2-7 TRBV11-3 ASSLDHGSSYEQY
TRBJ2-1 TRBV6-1 ASSEKGEGYNEQF
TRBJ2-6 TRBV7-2 ASSLSWGLRTGANVLT
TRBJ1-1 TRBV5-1 ASYTGERYNTEAF
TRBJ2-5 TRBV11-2 ASSFRGPYQETQY
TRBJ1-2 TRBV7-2 ASSLGEDIMGYT
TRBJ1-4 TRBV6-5 ASSSTRGVANEKLF
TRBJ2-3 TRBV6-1 ASSAELAGGTDTQY
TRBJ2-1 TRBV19 ASSASGGSYNEQF
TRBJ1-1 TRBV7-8 ASSPGAVNTEAF
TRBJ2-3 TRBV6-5 ASSYSGGYTQY
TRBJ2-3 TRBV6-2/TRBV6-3 ASSSRASTDTQY
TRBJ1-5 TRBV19 ASSWRGYSNQPQH
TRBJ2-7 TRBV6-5 ASSPGQALEQY
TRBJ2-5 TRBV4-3 ASSLTFRDGKETQY
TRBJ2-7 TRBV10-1 ASSEWRCGGGQQY
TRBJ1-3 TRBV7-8 ASSLSFSGNTIY
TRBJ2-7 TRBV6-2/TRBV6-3 ASSSRDRSYEQY